These 21 T cell receptor beta chains originate from one sample sequenced in a study of OX40 agonist ivuxolimab in advanced cancers. The table came from immunoSEQ multiplex PCR; TCRdb's copy has only in-frame clones and leaves some out. The table shows around 46,000 clones, with roughly 90% occurring only once. The specimen was CD4+ or CD8+ T cells sorted from blood, collected in a trial of the OX40 agonist ivuxolimab. The receptor set was obtained from an adult with an advanced solid tumor such as melanoma, head and neck, liver or kidney cancer.

This clone was observed a few times. The gene calls are TRBV7-9 and TRBJ2-1; 11 nucleotides match TRBD1. The CDR3 consists of 15 residues. CDR1 and CDR2 (germline): SEHNR, FQNEAQ (reference sequence). V shed 5 bases, J shed 12 bases, and the junction held 12 bases outside the gene matches. The CDR3 nucleotides are TGTGCCAGCAGCGTAACCGGGACAGGGGGGCTGGGGCAGTTCTTC. Translation gives CASSVTGTGGLGQFF. The complete variable domain, with remaining parts taken from reference TRBV7-9 and TRBJ2-1, reads DTGVSQNPRHKITKRGQNVTFRCDPISEHNRLYWYRQTLGQGPEFLTYFQNEAQLEKSRLLSDRFSAERPKGSFSTLEIQRTEQGDSAMYLCASSVTGTGGLGQFFGPGTRLTVL.

V usage is TRBV7-6 and J usage is TRBJ2-3; 9 bases line up with TRBD2. Germline CDR1 reads SGHVS; CDR2 reads FNYEAQ. The CDR3 loop spans 16 amino acids. The V gene end was trimmed by 5 bases and the J gene end by 0 bases; junction bases not matched to a gene: 6. The CDR3 reads CASSPSAGGSTDTQYF. DNA of the CDR3: TGTGCCAGCAGCCCTAGTGCGGGAGGGAGCACAGATACGCAGTATTTT. Drawing the rest from reference TRBV7-6 and TRBJ2-3, the complete variable domain is GAGVSQSPRYKVTKRGQDVALRCDPISGHVSLYWYRQALGQGPEFLTYFNYEAQQDKSGLPNDRFSAERPEGSISTLTIQRTEQRDSAMYRCASSPSAGGSTDTQYFGPGTRLTVL.

This chain connects TRBV7-6 to TRBJ2-3; 9 bases map to TRBD1. Germline CDR1 reads SGHVS; CDR2 reads FNYEAQ. There are 15 residues in the CDR3. The ends lost 1 base at V and 3 bases at J; junction bases unmatched: 2. DNA of the CDR3: TGTGCCAGCAGCTTAGTGGGGACAGGGACAGATACGCAGTATTTT. This gives the protein CASSLVGTGTDTQYF.

V and J are TRBV6-5 and TRBJ2-1; 9 bases match TRBD1. Germline-derived CDR1 and CDR2 are MNHEY and SVGAGI. The CDR3 is 14 residues long. With 6 bases clipped from V and 10 bases from J, the junction kept 10 bases outside the gene matches. The CDR3 DNA sequence: TGTGCCAGCAGCCCCGGGACAGGGAGGGTGGAGCAGTTCTTC. It is translated as CASSPGTGRVEQFF.

The rearrangement links TRBV27 to TRBJ2-2, with D tentatively TRBD1 or TRBD2 (5 bases each). The CDR3 loop spans 16 amino acids. The V gene's germline CDR1 is MNHEY and CDR2 SMNVEV (reference sequence). V lost 3 bases, J lost 0 bases, and 11 bases lay in between. The CDR3 protein is CASSLVVGANTGELFF. DNA for the CDR3: TGTGCCAGCAGTTTGGTTGTGGGGGCGAACACCGGGGAGCTGTTTTTT.

The genes are TRBV6-1 and TRBJ2-5; D remains ambiguous. The CDR3 has 15 amino acids. Trimming removed 11 bases from V and 5 bases from J, with 24 bases in between. Germline V gene data show CDR1 as MNHNS and CDR2 as SASEGT. CDR3 region: CASLDQFANRETQYF. DNA of the CDR3: TGTGCCTCTTTGGACCAGTTTGCGAATCGGGAGACCCAGTACTTC.

The chain carries TRBV27 and TRBJ2-2, with D uncertain. The CDR3 sequence is 15 residues long. Germline V gene lookup returns CDR1 MNHEY and CDR2 SMNVEV (reference sequence). Trimming took off 1 base at V and 1 base at J, with 7 bases between the two ends. CDR3 in DNA: TGTGCCAGCAGTTTATTGGGTGGGAACACCGGGGAGCTGTTTTTT. This sequence encodes CASSLLGGNTGELFF.

The CDR3 DNA sequence: TGCGCCAGCCTAGGGGGCACCGGGGAGCTGTTTTTT. Residues: CASLGGTGELFF. J is TRBJ2-2 and V is TRBV4-1; possibly TRBD1 for D (6 bases). There are 12 residues in the CDR3. The germline V gene has CDR1 MGHRA and CDR2 YSYEKL. V lost 8 bases and J 4 bases, leaving 8 bases between the germline ends.

The chain has TRBV15 and TRBJ2-3; D is unresolved. V shed 4 bases and J shed 4 bases, with 6 bases lying between them. Germline CDR1 reads LNHNV; CDR2 reads YYDKDF (reference sequence). CDR3 length: 12 residues. CDR3 in amino acids: CATSTTADTQYF. The CDR3 DNA follows: TGTGCCACCAGCACCACCGCAGATACGCAGTATTTT. The full variable domain, rest sourced from reference TRBV15 and TRBJ2-3, is DAMVIQNPRYQVTQFGKPVTLSCSQTLNHNVMYWYQQKSSQAPKLLFHYYDKDFNNEADTPDNFQSRRPNTSFCFLDIRSPGLGDTAMYLCATSTTADTQYFGPGTRLTVL.

V usage is TRBV9 and J usage is TRBJ1-1; possibly TRBD1 for D (5 bases). CDR1 is SGDLS and CDR2 is YYNGEE in the germline V gene. The V end lost 4 bases, the J end lost 3 bases, and 10 bases lay between the germline ends. This CDR3 comprises 13 residues. The CDR3: CASSQSTDTEAFF. The CDR3 DNA reads as TGTGCCAGCAGCCAATCGACAGACACTGAAGCTTTCTTT.

CDR3 amino acids: CASSLARQGGTGELFF. The DNA of the CDR3 is TGTGCCAGCAGCTTAGCCCGGCAGGGAGGCACCGGGGAGCTGTTTTTT. The genes are TRBV7-8 and TRBJ2-2, with D perhaps matching TRBD2 (6 bases). The germline V gene has CDR1 SGHVS and CDR2 FQNEAQ. The V and J ends lost 0 bases and 4 bases respectively, with 12 bases between them. CDR3 length: 16 amino acids. The complete variable domain, with remaining parts taken from reference TRBV7-8 and TRBJ2-2, reads GAGVSQSPRYKVAKRGQDVALRCDPISGHVSLFWYQQALGQGPEFLTYFQNEAQLDKSGLPSDRFFAERPEGSVSTLKIQRTQQEDSAVYLCASSLARQGGTGELFFGEGSRLTVL.

The gene calls are TRBV9 and TRBJ2-5; D might be TRBD1 (5 bases). The V gene's germline CDR1 is SGDLS and CDR2 YYNGEE. This CDR3 region has 14 residues. Trimming removed 2 bases from V and 2 bases from J, with 10 bases in between. In DNA form, the CDR3 reads TGTGCCAGCAGCGTCGCAGGGCAACAAGAGACCCAGTACTTC. This translates into CASSVAGQQETQYF. Full variable domain (remainder filled in from reference TRBV9 and TRBJ2-5): DSGVTQTPKHLITATGQRVTLRCSPRSGDLSVYWYQQSLDQGLQFLIQYYNGEERAKGNILERFSAQQFPDLHSELNLSSLELGDSALYFCASSVAGQQETQYFGPGTRLLVL.

CDR3 loop: CASSEEDRNTGELFF. Written as DNA, the CDR3 is TGTGCCAGCAGTGAAGAGGACAGAAACACCGGGGAGCTGTTTTTT. The V call is TRBV2, the J call TRBJ2-2; D may be TRBD1 (6 bases). This CDR3 is built from 15 residues. Germline values: CDR1 SNHLY, CDR2 FYNNEI. Trimming removed 1 base at V and 2 bases at J, with 8 bases between.

Only one count was recorded for this clone. This chain uses TRBV28 with TRBJ2-1, with D possibly matching TRBD1 (7 bases). Germline values: CDR1 MDHEN, CDR2 SYDVKM. The CDR3 sequence is 16 residues long. The V gene lost 6 bases and the J gene lost 1 base, with 16 bases spanning the gap. CDR3 sequence reads: CASRTGRRRSYNEQFF. The CDR3 DNA reads as TGTGCCAGCAGGACAGGGAGGAGGAGGTCCTACAATGAGCAGTTCTTC.

The CDR3 sequence is CASSLGILYDEQYF. DNA of the CDR3: TGCGCCAGCAGCTTGGGGATCCTTTACGACGAGCAGTACTTC. The chain recombines TRBV5-1 with TRBJ2-7; D gene unclear. With 0 bases removed from V and 5 bases from J, the gap between germline ends came to 12 bases. In germline, CDR1 is SGHRS, CDR2 YFSETQ. CDR3 length equals 14 residues.

This chain uses TRBV19 with TRBJ2-1; possible D gene TRBD1, 6 bases. Germline V lookup: CDR1 LNHDA, CDR2 SQIVND (reference sequence). V was trimmed by 7 bases and J by 1 base, leaving 14 bases between them. This CDR3 is 15 amino acids long. CDR3 protein: CASTDRIESYNEQFF. In DNA form, the CDR3 reads TGTGCCAGTACTGACAGGATCGAATCCTACAATGAGCAGTTCTTC.

This clone was found once. The rearrangement links TRBV5-6 to TRBJ1-2, with 8 positions matching TRBD1. The CDR3 spans 16 residues. Unmatched junction bases numbered 10, after V lost 0 bases and J lost 6 bases. Looked up from germline, CDR1 is SGHDT and CDR2 is YYEEEE. The CDR3 DNA reads as TGTGCCAGCAGCTTGGAGAGGGGGACAGGAAGCCATGGCTACACCTTC. Translation gives CASSLERGTGSHGYTF.

This clone came up a few times. The chain couples TRBV4-1 to TRBJ1-1, with D unclear. V was cut by 1 base and J by 0 bases, with 6 bases left in between. The CDR3 is 14 amino acids. CDR1 is MGHRA, CDR2 YSYEKL, per germline. DNA for the CDR3: TGCGCCAGCAGCCAAGTCGCATTGAACACTGAAGCTTTCTTT. Translated: CASSQVALNTEAFF.

The chain uses TRBV7-8 and TRBJ1-5; no definite D call. This CDR3 has 15 amino acids. Germline values: CDR1 SGHVS, CDR2 FQNEAQ. Trimming took off 1 base at V and 4 bases at J, with 11 bases between the two ends. CDR3 nucleotides: TGTGCCAGCAGCTTAGATGGGTCCCTAAATCAGCCCCAGCATTTT. Translated, it gives CASSLDGSLNQPQHF.

Only one count was recorded for this clone. An end of the junction does not agree with germline; a read error may underlie this. The chain joins TRBV19 to TRBJ2-2, with D uncertain. CDR3 length: 13 residues. The germline V gene encodes CDR1 LNHDA and CDR2 SQIVND (reference sequence). CDR3 in DNA: TGTGCCAGTAGCATAGTTAACACCGGGGAGCTGTTTTTT. Protein product: CASSIVNTGELFF.

The rearrangement joins TRBV19 to TRBJ1-5, with no clear D. CDR1 and CDR2 from the germline V gene are LNHDA and SQIVND (reference sequence). The CDR3 runs 13 residues. The V gene lost 5 bases and the J gene lost 5 bases, with 10 bases spanning the gap. CDR3 sequence: CASSLSSYQPQHF. The CDR3 DNA reads as TGTGCCAGTAGTCTATCTTCTTATCAGCCCCAGCATTTT.